This TCR beta chain derives from a study of cytotoxic CD8 clonotypes in ibrutinib-treated CLL. Study summary: The cohort had 10 to 11 relapsed/refractory and some 16 treatment-naive patients, roughly 17 IGHV unmutated. Findings and caveats of the study: Public clonotypes showed up rarely, and on treatment they shrank or held steady. In comparison with age-matched healthy donors, baseline clonality was higher and tracked circulating CD8+ T-cell counts.

This clone was observed a handful of times. The antigen remains undetermined. The CDR3 spans 15 residues. With 8 bases clipped from V and 5 bases from J, the junction kept 14 bases outside the gene matches. Germline V gives CDR1 SGHRS, CDR2 YFSETQ. A 1 in 200,000 to 1 in 1 million T cell depth was the sequencing target. This table comes from immunoSEQ multiplex PCR, and its TCRdb copy is limited to in-frame clones, with some not included. The sample includes 150,000 or so clones, around 82% seen only once; the top ten take less than 8.5%. The chain joins TRBV5-1 to TRBJ1-2, with 8 bases that match TRBD1. The sequence derives from a human donor with chronic lymphocytic leukemia. Sequencing used PBMCs, obtained after 36 months of ibrutinib treatment. CDR3 sequence reads: CASTPETGAVYGYTF. The CDR3 DNA reads TGCGCCAGTACCCCCGAGACAGGGGCCGTATATGGCTACACCTTC. Full variable domain (missing parts from reference TRBV5-1 and TRBJ1-2): KAGVTQTPRYLIKTRGQQVTLSCSPISGHRSVSWYQQTPGQGLQFLFEYFSETQRNKGNFPGRFSGRQFSNSRSEMNVSTLELGDSALYLCASTPETGAVYGYTFGSGTRLTVV.